This paragraph reports one TCR beta chain. The conserved closing phenylalanine or tryptophan is absent in this CDR3, likely reflecting a read error. The record originates from a study of tumor-infiltrating lymphocytes in primary liver carcinoma. Germline CDR1 and CDR2: SGHAT and FQDESV (reference sequence). The CDR3 length is 15 residues. The blood RNA (from unsorted whole blood) was obtained, and germline DNA was also extracted. With roughly 0.5 ug total RNA as template and a constant-region primer, TCR beta cDNA was made. Modified slightly, ARM-PCR produced TCR beta libraries over three nested multiplex PCR rounds. For around 10 cycles apiece, the opening two PCR rounds ran with TRBV1-TRBV30 forward primers and a C-beta reverse primer. A single record per CDR3 protein comes from TCRdb applying MiXCR to the multiplex PCR reads. The sample carries roughly 330,000 distinct CDR3 sequences, about 65% recorded once.

The sequence came from a man in his forties with primary liver carcinoma and hepatitis B virus infection. Sequenced input: peripheral blood. This sequence joins TRBV11-1 and TRBJ1-4; D not resolved. CDR3: CANSLRPGRNEKLFV. The DNA of the CDR3 is TGTGCCAACAGCCTCCGGCCTGGTCGGAATGAAAAACTGTTTGTT.